This T cell receptor (beta chain) was sequenced during a study of blood T cell repertoires in COVID-19 (dated by TCRdb to the early 2020s). Regarding the research as a whole: Samples from collaborators originated in the United States, Italy and Spain and spanned both the acute and convalescent phases of COVID-19. A freely available public database, intended as a resource for researchers studying the immune response to SARS-CoV-2, is where the repertoires were released. Deeply sampled blood TCRbeta repertoires from subjects exposed to, actively infected with, or recovered from COVID-19 were included in the dataset. Samples were obtained from the ongoing ImmuneRACE study (first 160 participants) and from some 1,200 subjects provided by 6 global collaborators. Where HLA class I and class II types were available, the types were taken from metadata supplied by the sample provider, not from assay-based typing. The prospective study material was composed of cDNA or gDNA derived from T cells, B-cell-depleted T cells, or PBMCs. A de-identified subject ID, COVID-19 status, age in years and sex were almost always included in the sample metadata.

Notes on this clone: Its antigen specificity is not known. No much larger clonotype is one base removed from it; base qualities were not supplied.

Each collaborating institution followed its own protocols to collect whole blood in K2EDTA tubes. Collaborator samples were shipped for TCRbeta analysis as frozen whole blood, isolated PBMCs, or DNA extracted from either sample type. The immunoSEQ Assay, a bias-controlled multiplex PCR, was used to amplify TCRbeta CDR3 regions from genomic DNA. The paper's processing steps were these. The number of nucleated cells in each sample was estimated by amplification of reference gene primers within the assay. To quantify the absolute abundance of each unique TCRbeta CDR3 rearrangement, sequence reads were collapsed and filtered. For each sample, productive Simpson clonality was calculated as the square root of Simpson's diversity index over productive rearrangements. TCRdb holds this immuneACCESS table with in-frame rearrangements only. Some clones are missing; in checked studies, unresolved V genes explain under half, and the rest has no known cause. The DNA gave D and trimming, while V, J and clone size come from that table. The table for this sample lists 75,000 to 100,000 clones; about 83% of them were counted only once. The top ten constitute approximately 15% of the sample.

V is shortened by 1 base, J by 5 bases, and the region joining them spans 15 bases. Its CDR3 holds 16 amino acids, cysteine through phenylalanine. The CDR3 DNA has 48 bases and is translated from base 1. The germline V gene (reference sequence) sets CDR1 to LNHDA and CDR2 to SQIVND. Overall results and qualifications from the work: How much clinical and demographic metadata was included differed by source and by participant, and the metadata was provided uncurated.

Input material: peripheral blood. The receptor chain draws on TRBV19 and TRBJ1-5, with a tentative D gene TRBD1 over 6 matching bases. The source is a human donor in a cohort sampled during active COVID-19. The CDR3 region reads CASSIGGQGLHQPQHF. The DNA sequence reads TGTGCCAGTAGTATAGGGGGCCAGGGGTTGCATCAGCCCCAGCATTTT.